These 29 T cell receptor beta chains originate from one sample sequenced in a study of blood T cell repertoires in COVID-19. Sequencing was performed with immunoSEQ multiplex PCR; in TCRdb, only in-frame clones are kept and a portion is missing. The sample yields under 200,000 clones, about 88% seen once. What was sequenced was peripheral blood. These receptors were obtained from a man aged 40-50 years with active or convalescent COVID-19.

The gene calls are TRBV28 and TRBJ1-5; a weak D match, TRBD1 (6 bases). The CDR3 runs to 12 residues. The V gene's germline CDR1 is MDHEN and CDR2 SYDVKM. This CDR3 is CIVGQLNQPQHF. The CDR3, as DNA: TGTATTGTCGGACAGCTCAATCAGCCCCAGCATTTT.

The J gene is TRBJ1-1, the V gene TRBV11-2, with 9 bases aligning to TRBD1. V shed 1 base and J 5 bases; nucleotides not matched to a gene: 8. The CDR3 has 16 residues. Germline V gives CDR1 SGHAT, CDR2 FQNNGV. The CDR3 DNA sequence: TGTGCCAGCAGCTTAGGCCGGACAGGGGCAGGGACTGAAGCTTTCTTT. This sequence encodes CASSLGRTGAGTEAFF. Combining the CDR3 with reference TRBV11-2 and TRBJ1-1 gives the whole variable domain EAGVAQSPRYKIIEKRQSVAFWCNPISGHATLYWYQQILGQGPKLLIQFQNNGVVDDSQLPKDRFSAERLKGVDSTLKIQPAKLEDSAVYLCASSLGRTGAGTEAFFGQGTRLTVV.

The chain joins TRBV7-8 to TRBJ2-7; D may be TRBD1 (6 bases). Germline values: CDR1 SGHVS, CDR2 FQNEAQ. The CDR3 extends over 13 amino acids. V was shortened by 8 bases and J by 0 bases, with 11 bases between the two germline ends. The chain's CDR3 is CASGVGGSYEQYF. For the CDR3, the DNA is TGTGCCAGCGGGGTAGGGGGCTCCTACGAGCAGTACTTC.

V is TRBV18 and J is TRBJ2-7; TRBD2 is a possible D gene (6 bases). The germline CDR1 and CDR2 sequences are KGHSH and LQKENI. V lost 1 base, J lost 0 bases, and 7 bases lay in between. The CDR3 length is 14 residues. The DNA of the CDR3 is TGTGCCAGCTCACCACAGACTAGCTCCTACGAGCAGTACTTC. Its translation is CASSPQTSSYEQYF.

This rearrangement joins TRBV5-1 to TRBJ2-5, with D tentatively TRBD2 (5 bases). The V end lost 4 bases, the J end lost 3 bases, and 13 bases lay between the germline ends. From germline, CDR1 is SGHRS and CDR2 YFSETQ. The CDR3 spans 14 residues. The CDR3, as DNA: TGCGCCAGCAGCACGCCCGGGATAGAAGAGACCCAGTACTTC. Its translation: CASSTPGIEETQYF.

V gene TRBV28 combines with J gene TRBJ2-7, with no clear D. In germline, CDR1 is MDHEN, CDR2 SYDVKM. Trimming removed 4 bases from V and 2 bases from J, with 18 bases in between. CDR3 length: 16 amino acids. The CDR3 DNA sequence: TGTGCCAGCAGTTCAAAGTTCGAGCGCACGCCCTACGAGCAGTACTTC. It encodes CASSSKFERTPYEQYF.

V is TRBV5-1 and J is TRBJ2-7; D is uncertain. Germline V gene lookup returns CDR1 SGHRS and CDR2 YFSETQ. This CDR3 region has 14 residues. Trimming took 4 bases from V and 1 from J, leaving 12 bases between them. The CDR3 DNA follows: TGCGCCAGCAGCCAACCGACATCTTCCTACGAGCAGTACTTC. Amino acid sequence: CASSQPTSSYEQYF.

This chain joins TRBV7-9 and TRBJ2-5; 7 positions agree with TRBD2. The germline V gene encodes CDR1 SEHNR and CDR2 FQNEAQ (reference sequence). The CDR3 extends over 17 amino acids. Germline trimming cut 3 bases from V and 1 base from J; bases unmatched to any gene: 11. The CDR3 DNA sequence: TGTGCCAGCAGCTTTCCTAGCGGATGGTCGACCCAAGAGACCCAGTACTTC. Its protein is CASSFPSGWSTQETQYF.

V is TRBV7-2 and J is TRBJ2-7; maybe TRBD1 (5 bases). V lost 0 bases, J lost 3 bases, and 12 bases lay in between. The CDR3 has 15 amino acids. Germline V gene data show CDR1 as SGHTA and CDR2 as FQGNSA. The CDR3 spells CASSLALQGSYEQYF. In nucleotides, the CDR3 is TGTGCCAGCAGCTTAGCGCTCCAGGGTAGCTACGAGCAGTACTTC.

This chain connects TRBV3-1 (or the pseudogene TRBV3-2) to TRBJ2-3, with 12 positions matching TRBD2. The CDR3 covers 15 residues. Germline V gene sequence: CDR1 LGHDT, CDR2 YNNKEL (reference sequence). Trimming cost V 2 bases and J 7 bases; bases outside gene matches: 4. The CDR3 DNA sequence: TGTGCCAGCAGCCAAAGCCTAGCGGGGGGGAATACGCAGTATTTT. Translating it yields CASSQSLAGGNTQYF.

This chain uses TRBV19 with TRBJ1-5; TRBD1 is a possible D gene (6 bases). Per the germline V gene, CDR1 is LNHDA and CDR2 is SQIVND (reference sequence). This CDR3 contains 15 residues. Trimming cost V 5 bases and J 9 bases, with 20 bases left between them. This CDR3 is CASSAKGLQGTPQHF. CDR3 in DNA: TGTGCCAGTAGTGCGAAAGGGTTACAGGGAACGCCCCAGCATTTT. The complete variable domain, with remaining parts taken from reference TRBV19 and TRBJ1-5, reads DGGITQSPKYLFRKEGQNVTLSCEQNLNHDAMYWYRQDPGQGLRLIYYSQIVNDFQKGDIAEGYSVSREKKESFPLTVTSAQKNPTAFYLCASSAKGLQGTPQHFGDGTRLSIL.

V and J are TRBV5-1 and TRBJ2-3; 10 bases line up with TRBD2. The CDR3 extends over 16 amino acids. Per germline, CDR1 SGHRS and CDR2 YFSETQ. After removal of 3 bases from V and 0 bases from J, the junction contained 4 bases not matched to a gene. The CDR3 bases are TGCGCCAGCAGCTCGACTAGCGGGCGCAGCACAGATACGCAGTATTTT. Residues: CASSSTSGRSTDTQYF.

J is TRBJ2-4 and V is TRBV15; 7 positions agree with TRBD1. CDR1 is LNHNV and CDR2 is YYDKDF in the germline V gene (reference sequence). This CDR3 spans 15 amino acids. Unmatched junction bases numbered 5, after V lost 3 bases and J lost 3 bases. The CDR3 nucleotides are TGTGCCACCAGCAGCCAACACAGGGGCAAAAACATTCAGTACTTC. Protein sequence: CATSSQHRGKNIQYF.

This clone was recorded once. The rearrangement links TRBV6-2 or TRBV6-3 to TRBJ2-7, with no clear D. This CDR3 is 12 amino acids long. Germline lookup yields CDR1 MNHEY and CDR2 SVGEGT. The V end lost 2 bases, the J end lost 5 bases, and 7 bases lay between the germline ends. The DNA of the CDR3 is TGTGCCAGCAGTTACCCGCAGAACGAGCAGTACTTC. This gives the protein CASSYPQNEQYF.

The chain combines TRBV6-5 with TRBJ2-7; TRBD1 aligns across 8 bases. The junction had 4 bases not matched to a gene; V was cut back by 6 bases and J by 0 bases. The CDR3 extends over 14 amino acids. Germline V lookup: CDR1 MNHEY, CDR2 SVGAGI. The DNA of the CDR3 is TGTGCCAGCAGCCGGACAGGGAGCTCCTACGAGCAGTACTTC. Protein: CASSRTGSSYEQYF.

This clone was detected only once. The rearrangement uses TRBV6-5 and TRBJ2-7; possibly TRBD1 for D (6 bases). From germline, CDR1 is MNHEY and CDR2 SVGAGI. The V gene lost 5 bases and the J gene lost 3 bases, with 14 bases spanning the gap. The CDR3 has 14 residues. CDR3 amino acids: CASSLSGQIYEQYF. As DNA, the CDR3 is TGTGCCAGCAGTCTATCTGGACAGATCTACGAGCAGTACTTC.

The chain is built from TRBV12-3 or TRBV12-4 and TRBJ1-2; no clear D gene. V was clipped by 1 base and J by 7 bases, with 7 bases between them. The CDR3 loop spans 12 amino acids. The CDR3 DNA is TGTGCCAGCAGTTTAGTTCGGGGTGGCTACACCTTC. This encodes CASSLVRGGYTF.

Only a few counts were recorded for this clone. The chain uses TRBV6-5 and TRBJ1-2; no reliable D call. This CDR3 region has 15 residues. Germline-derived CDR1 and CDR2 are MNHEY and SVGAGI. V lost 6 bases and J 8 bases, leaving 22 bases between the germline ends. In DNA form, the CDR3 reads TGTGCCAGCAGCTCCCCTCACGGACTCAGTATCGGCTACACCTTC. Encoded protein: CASSSPHGLSIGYTF.

The rearrangement links TRBV7-6 to TRBJ2-3; 9 bases agree with TRBD2. There are 17 residues in the CDR3. Trimming removed 1 base from V and 2 bases from J; junction bases left unmatched: 7. CDR1 and CDR2 (germline): SGHVS, FNYEAQ. CDR3 sequence: CASSLVGSGSYTDTQYF. CDR3 bases: TGTGCCAGCAGCTTAGTAGGTAGCGGGAGTTACACAGATACGCAGTATTTT.

This clone came up once. V gene TRBV6-2 or TRBV6-3 combines with J gene TRBJ2-1; a possible D gene is TRBD2 (7 bases). V was shortened by 2 bases and J by 1 base, with 24 bases between the two germline ends. The CDR3 runs to 20 residues. Germline assignment: CDR1 MNHEY and CDR2 SVGEGT. CDR3 loop: CASSYRGWGGPEGSYNEQFF. DNA of the CDR3: TGTGCCAGCAGTTACAGGGGCTGGGGGGGGCCGGAAGGGTCCTACAATGAGCAGTTCTTC.

The genes are TRBV6-4 and TRBJ2-3, with TRBD2 matching 12 bases. The trim removed 2 bases at V and 5 bases at J, leaving 2 bases unmatched. The CDR3 consists of 15 residues. Germline CDR1 reads MRHNA; CDR2 reads SNTAGT. CDR3 DNA sequence: TGTGCCAGCAGTGACGGACTAGCGGGGCAAGATACGCAGTATTTT. Amino acids: CASSDGLAGQDTQYF.

V is TRBV28 and J is TRBJ2-2; D is perhaps TRBD2 (5 bases). Germline-derived CDR1 and CDR2 are MDHEN and SYDVKM. Between the trimmed V and J ends, which lost 3 bases and 5 bases, there was a span of 22 bases. The CDR3 has 18 residues. The CDR3 here is CASSFLGLSGYETGELFF. In DNA form, the CDR3 reads TGTGCCAGCAGTTTCTTAGGCTTATCGGGGTATGAAACCGGGGAGCTGTTTTTT.

A few counts support this clone. The CDR3 region is CASRLGGYHQPQHF. CDR3 nucleotide sequence: TGTGCCAGCCGATTGGGGGGGTATCATCAGCCCCAGCATTTT. The rearrangement uses TRBV19 and TRBJ1-5; a weak D match, TRBD1 (5 bases). This CDR3 contains 14 residues. Trimming took off 9 bases at V and 5 bases at J, with 17 bases between the two ends. The germline gives CDR1 LNHDA, CDR2 SQIVND (reference sequence).

The V gene is TRBV4-1, the J gene TRBJ2-1, with 9 positions matching TRBD2. The germline V gene has CDR1 MGHRA and CDR2 YSYEKL. The CDR3 spans 18 residues. V trimming: 0 bases; J trimming: 7 bases; junction bases outside the gene matches: 13. In nucleotides, the CDR3 is TGCGCCAGCAGCCAAGATAGGGCGGGACTAGCTGTCTTGAATGAGCAGTTCTTC. Translating gives CASSQDRAGLAVLNEQFF.

This chain links TRBV6-1 with TRBJ2-7; no firm D call. CDR3 size: 14 residues. V was shortened by 3 bases and J by 0 bases, with 9 bases between the two germline ends. The germline V gene has CDR1 MNHNS and CDR2 SASEGT. The CDR3 region has the DNA TGTGCCAGCAGTGAGGTTAGAAACTCCTACGAGCAGTACTTC. Translating it yields CASSEVRNSYEQYF.

The chain links TRBV27 to TRBJ2-1, with D possibly being TRBD2 (6 bases). Germline V lookup: CDR1 MNHEY, CDR2 SMNVEV (reference sequence). V was trimmed by 2 bases and J by 6 bases, leaving 14 bases between them. The CDR3 consists of 15 residues. The CDR3 region is CASSLGAGLGNEQFF. The CDR3 nucleotides are TGTGCCAGCAGTTTAGGGGCGGGATTGGGCAATGAGCAGTTCTTC.

The chain employs TRBV21-1 and TRBJ2-7; the table gives TRBD1 as D, unverified against the DNA. TRBV21-1 is deemed a pseudogene. CDR3 length: 15 residues. The CDR3: CASNQIGFLFHEQYF. CDR3 nucleotide sequence: TGTGCCAGCAACCAGATTGGCTTTCTCTTTCACGAGCAGTACTTC.

V and J are TRBV5-6 and TRBJ2-7; the match to TRBD2 covers 8 bases. CDR1 is SGHDT, CDR2 YYEEEE, per germline. The CDR3 length is 15 residues. V was clipped by 0 bases and J by 3 bases; unmatched bases: 5. CDR3 in amino acids: CASSLAPGGNYEQYF. CDR3 nucleotide sequence: TGTGCCAGCAGCTTGGCTCCGGGAGGGAACTACGAGCAGTACTTC. Filled out from reference TRBV5-6 and TRBJ2-7, the complete variable domain reads DAGVTQSPTHLIKTRGQQVTLRCSPKSGHDTVSWYQQALGQGPQFIFQYYEEEERQRGNFPDRFSGHQFPNYSSELNVNALLLGDSALYLCASSLAPGGNYEQYFGPGTRLTVT.

Note on this clone: Since the CDR3 does not end with the conserved phenylalanine or tryptophan, this likely comes from a read error. The limits of the CDR3 on the DNA are not certain, so only TCRdb's listed CDR3 is given. This chain connects TRBV28 to TRBJ1-6; the table's D call of TRBD1 was not tested on the DNA. The CDR3 comprises 14 residues, both ends counted. The germline gives CDR1 MDHEN, CDR2 SYDVKM. The CDR3 loop is CASSATPGQTSFVI.